The source of this TCR beta chain is a study of radiotherapy plus CTLA-4 blockade in lung cancer. CDR3 length equals 13 residues. Germline V gene sequence: CDR1 MDHEN, CDR2 SYDVKM. The V end lost 4 bases, the J end lost 3 bases, and 9 bases lay between the germline ends. Produced via immunoSEQ multiplex PCR; TCRdb's table is partial and in-frame only. The sample holds about 78,000 clones, around 87% seen once. Points on this clone: Its antigen is unidentified.

Findings and limits, study-wide: Researchers report tumor-derived TCR clones expanding in blood after radiotherapy plus ipilimumab.

The chain uses TRBV28 and TRBJ1-1; D uncertain. The origin of this receptor is a human donor with non-small cell lung cancer who had stable disease on radiotherapy plus ipilimumab. Sequencing used peripheral blood, obtained from a patient treated with radiotherapy plus ipilimumab. The chain's CDR3 is CASSSGGHTEAFF. The DNA of the CDR3 is TGTGCCAGCAGTTCGGGCGGGCACACTGAAGCTTTCTTT.